These 17 T cell receptor beta chains were all obtained from the same sample, sequenced in a study of T cells in Graves' hyperthyroidism and ophthalmopathy. RNA transcripts yielded amplified TCR beta CDR3 regions. First-round RT-PCR of the TCR CDR3 relied on the HTBI primer set. TCRdb reprocessed the multiplex PCR reads with MiXCR, giving one entry per CDR3 protein. Of a few hundred thousand distinct CDR3 sequences in the sample, around 13% were seen once. The sequenced material came from blood. The receptor source for this set is a woman aged 40 to 50 with Graves' hyperthyroidism.

This clonotype was observed at least ten times. CDR3 bases: TGTGCCAGCTCACCACGGCTAGATCAAGAGACCCAGTACTTC. This codes for CASSPRLDQETQYF. The chain combines TRBV18 with TRBJ2-5, with D hard to call. This CDR3 has 14 amino acids. V shed 1 base and J shed 2 bases, with 8 bases lying between them. CDR1 and CDR2 (germline): KGHSH, LQKENI.

There are many counts of this clonotype. This chain joins TRBV7-9 and TRBJ1-5; a possible D gene is TRBD1 (5 bases). The CDR3 has 15 amino acids. From germline, CDR1 is SEHNR and CDR2 FQNEAQ (reference sequence). V lost 5 bases and J 3 bases, leaving 14 bases between the germline ends. The CDR3 DNA reads TGTGCCAGCAGCCCCGGGACCAACTACAATCAGCCCCAGCATTTT. Amino acid sequence: CASSPGTNYNQPQHF.

A word on this clonotype: A single base separates this from a much larger clone, so it may be a read error. The chain carries TRBV20-1 and TRBJ2-1; 9 nucleotides align to TRBD1. The CDR3 loop spans 16 amino acids. CDR1 and CDR2 (germline): DFQATT, SNEGSKA (reference sequence). The trim removed 4 bases at V and 4 bases at J, leaving 11 bases unmatched. CDR3 sequence (DNA): TGCAGTGCTACAAACCCTATAGGACAGGGGTACAATGAGCAGTTCTTC. It is translated as CSATNPIGQGYNEQFF.

This clonotype occurred many times. The chain joins TRBV2 to TRBJ2-5; 7 bases agree with TRBD2. After removal of 6 bases from V and 3 bases from J, the junction contained 4 bases not matched to a gene. This CDR3 is 13 amino acids long. The germline V gene encodes CDR1 SNHLY and CDR2 FYNNEI. CDR3 nucleotides: TGTGCCAGCAGCATGGGAGGGAAAGAGACCCAGTACTTC. This gives the protein CASSMGGKETQYF.

This clonotype was seen at least ten times. The chain is built from TRBV20-1 and TRBJ2-7, with 9 bases lining up with TRBD1. CDR3 size: 14 residues. The V and J ends lost 7 bases and 1 base, in that order; junction bases with no gene match: 8. Germline V gene lookup returns CDR1 DFQATT and CDR2 SNEGSKA (reference sequence). CDR3 sequence (DNA): TGCAGTGGTCGACCGGGACAGGGTTCCTACGAGCAGTACTTC. This codes for CSGRPGQGSYEQYF.

A word on this clonotype: Since a much larger clone is just one base distant, this may be a read error. This sequence joins TRBV12-3 or TRBV12-4 and TRBJ2-3; D gene uncertain. This CDR3 region has 11 residues. V lost 2 bases to trimming and J lost 6 bases, with 3 bases between them. The CDR3 region has the DNA TGTGCCAGCAGTTTAATGGATACGCAGTATTTT. Protein product: CASSLMDTQYF.

The chain is built from TRBV18 and TRBJ1-3; no clear D gene. V was shortened by 1 base and J by 3 bases, with 7 bases between the two germline ends. The V gene's germline CDR1 is KGHSH and CDR2 LQKENI. The CDR3 is 14 amino acids. DNA of the CDR3: TGTGCCAGCTCACCACAGAGCGATGGAAACACCATATATTTT. It translates to CASSPQSDGNTIYF.

This chain connects TRBV20-1 to TRBJ2-3; 11 nucleotides agree with TRBD1. Germline V gene data show CDR1 as DFQATT and CDR2 as SNEGSKA (reference sequence). The CDR3 totals 14 residues. V dropped 5 bases and J dropped 4; count of bases not matched to a gene: 5. CDR3 sequence reads: CSAPRTGGSDTQYF. The DNA of the CDR3 is TGCAGTGCTCCGAGGACAGGGGGCTCAGATACGCAGTATTTT.

This clonotype was observed at least ten times. The V call is TRBV6-1, the J call TRBJ2-2, with D perhaps matching TRBD1 or TRBD2 (5 bases each). Deletions cut 7 bases from V and 0 bases from J, with 12 bases between. CDR3 length: 15 residues. Germline loops: CDR1 MNHNS, CDR2 SASEGT. The CDR3 region has the DNA TGTGCCAGCACCCCGAGGGGCCCGAACACCGGGGAGCTGTTTTTT. Amino acid sequence: CASTPRGPNTGELFF.

This clonotype came up many times. This chain links TRBV2 with TRBJ1-2; D remains unclear. CDR1 is SNHLY, CDR2 FYNNEI, per germline. This CDR3 is built from 13 residues. Trimming shortened V by 3 bases and J by 4 bases, and 9 bases separated the two germline ends. CDR3 residues: CASSDRVSYGYTF. CDR3 nucleotide sequence: TGTGCCAGCAGTGACCGGGTTTCCTATGGCTACACCTTC. The full variable domain, its missing parts supplied by reference TRBV2 and TRBJ1-2, is EPEVTQTPSHQVTQMGQEVILRCVPISNHLYFYWYRQILGQKVEFLVSFYNNEISEKSEIFDDQFSVERPDGSNFTLKIRSTKLEDSAMYFCASSDRVSYGYTFGSGTRLTVV.

This clonotype was counted many times. The chain has TRBV6-1 and TRBJ2-2; 7 bases align to TRBD1. CDR1 and CDR2 (germline): MNHNS, SASEGT. With V trimmed by 7 bases and J by 3 bases, 5 bases remained unmatched. The CDR3 runs 14 residues. In nucleotides, the CDR3 is TGTGCCAGCAATCCAGGGGGTTACACCGGGGAGCTGTTTTTT. Translated: CASNPGGYTGELFF.

The J gene is TRBJ2-5, the V gene TRBV20-1; 10 bases map to TRBD2. V lost 6 bases, J lost 4 bases, and 11 bases stayed unmatched. CDR1 and CDR2 from the germline V gene are DFQATT and SNEGSKA (reference sequence). This CDR3 comprises 15 residues. The CDR3 DNA follows: TGCAGTGCAACGGCGGCTAGCGGGAGTACAGAGACCCAGTACTTC. This sequence encodes CSATAASGSTETQYF.

In its sample, this clonotype was seen many times. This sequence joins TRBV11-3 and TRBJ2-3; unclear D gene. Trimming removed 0 bases from V and 4 bases from J, with 8 bases in between. Germline-derived CDR1 and CDR2 are SGHNT and YENEEA. This CDR3 region has 14 residues. The CDR3: CASSLEGRADTQYF. In DNA form, the CDR3 reads TGTGCCAGCAGCTTAGAAGGCCGGGCAGATACGCAGTATTTT. The whole variable domain, filled in from reference TRBV11-3 and TRBJ2-3, reads EAGVVQSPRYKIIEKKQPVAFWCNPISGHNTLYWYLQNLGQGPELLIRYENEEAVDDSQLPKDRFSAERLKGVDSTLKIQPAELGDSAVYLCASSLEGRADTQYFGPGTRLTVL.

This clonotype has more than one count but fewer than ten. V is TRBV27 and J is TRBJ2-2; 9 nucleotides line up with TRBD1. Germline V gives CDR1 MNHEY, CDR2 SMNVEV (reference sequence). This CDR3 has 16 amino acids. Trimming removed 5 bases from V and 6 bases from J; junction bases left unmatched: 10. In DNA, the CDR3 is TGTGCCAGCAGTCCTACCGGGACAGGGTTGGCCGGGGAGCTGTTTTTT. Protein product: CASSPTGTGLAGELFF.

There are many counts of this clonotype. The rearrangement links TRBV5-5 to TRBJ1-5, with unresolved D. Trimming removed 2 bases from V and 7 bases from J, with 10 bases in between. Germline CDR1 reads SGHKS; CDR2 reads YYEKEE (reference sequence). This CDR3 is built from 13 residues. The CDR3 DNA sequence: TGTGCCAGCAGCTTCGGGGATCGGCAGCCCCAGCATTTT. This gives the protein CASSFGDRQPQHF.

This clonotype was picked up a small number of times. Here the CDR3 reads CASSSDRGGSQPQHF. DNA of the CDR3: TGTGCCAGCAGCTCTGACAGGGGCGGGAGTCAGCCCCAGCATTTT. The chain uses TRBV6-1 and TRBJ1-5; 8 bases are a match to TRBD1. V gave up 6 bases and J gave up 6 bases; unmatched junction bases: 10. CDR1 is MNHNS, CDR2 SASEGT, per germline. The CDR3 covers 15 residues.

J is TRBJ2-2 and V is TRBV4-1; D ambiguous. Germline lookup yields CDR1 MGHRA and CDR2 YSYEKL. The CDR3 loop spans 13 amino acids. Trimming removed 0 bases at V and 13 bases at J, with 12 bases between. CDR3 DNA: TGCGCCAGCAGCCAAGATTCAGGTCGTCGGCTGTTTTTT. It codes for CASSQDSGRRLFF.